This T cell receptor (beta chain) was documented in a study of OX40 agonist ivuxolimab in advanced cancers. Study at large: Males comprised approximately 84% of the group, whose mean age was approximately 61 years (range roughly 20 to 85). General study points: Clonal expansion from baseline to week 6 occurred in both CD4+ and CD8+ T cells.

Autoimmune disease history or systemic immunosuppression meant exclusion. TCRdb's table, derived via immunoSEQ multiplex PCR, lists solely in-frame clones and lacks some. This sample has about 50,000 clones, with 79% found just once. As for this clone: The target antigen is unknown.

The CDR3 is 15 amino acids. Between the trimmed V and J ends, which lost 4 bases and 7 bases, there was a span of 16 bases. Looked up from germline, CDR1 is MDHEN and CDR2 is SYDVKM. The sequence derives from an adult with an advanced solid tumor such as melanoma, head and neck, liver or kidney cancer. V gene TRBV28 combines with J gene TRBJ1-4; the D gene is possibly TRBD1 (5 bases). Sequences were derived from CD4+ or CD8+ T cells sorted from blood, sampled in a trial of the OX40 agonist ivuxolimab. The CDR3 DNA sequence: TGTGCCAGCAGTTCCCTCACAGGCGGACGTGAAAAACTGTTTTTT. Translated, it gives CASSSLTGGREKLFF.